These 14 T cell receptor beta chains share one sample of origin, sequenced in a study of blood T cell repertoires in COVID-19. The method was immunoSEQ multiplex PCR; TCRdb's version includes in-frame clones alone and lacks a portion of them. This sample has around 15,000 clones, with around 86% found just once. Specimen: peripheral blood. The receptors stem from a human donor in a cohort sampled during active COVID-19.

The CDR3 DNA follows: TGCGCCAGCAGCCAAGGACTACGCGACGCGACCCAGTACTTC. It encodes CASSQGLRDATQYF. The chain links TRBV4-1 to TRBJ2-5, with a possible D match to TRBD2 (5 bases). Deletions cut 1 base from V and 7 bases from J, with 13 bases between. The germline V gene has CDR1 MGHRA and CDR2 YSYEKL. This CDR3 is built from 14 residues.

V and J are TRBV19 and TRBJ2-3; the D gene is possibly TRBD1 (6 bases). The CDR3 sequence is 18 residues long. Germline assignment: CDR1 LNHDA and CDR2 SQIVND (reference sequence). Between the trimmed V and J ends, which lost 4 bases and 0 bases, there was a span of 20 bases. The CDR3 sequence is CASSRSFRGTSSTDTQYF. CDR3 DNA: TGTGCCAGTAGTAGGTCTTTTAGAGGGACAAGTAGCACAGATACGCAGTATTTT.

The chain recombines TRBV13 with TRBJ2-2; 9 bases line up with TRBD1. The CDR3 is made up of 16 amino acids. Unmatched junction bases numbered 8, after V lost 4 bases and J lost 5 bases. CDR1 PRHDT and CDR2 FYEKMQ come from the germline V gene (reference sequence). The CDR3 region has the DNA TGTGCCAGCAGCTCCCGACAGGGGGAGTCGACCGGGGAGCTGTTTTTT. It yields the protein CASSSRQGESTGELFF.

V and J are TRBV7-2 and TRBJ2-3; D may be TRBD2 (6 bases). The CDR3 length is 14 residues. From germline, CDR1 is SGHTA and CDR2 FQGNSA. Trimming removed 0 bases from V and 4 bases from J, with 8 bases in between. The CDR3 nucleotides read TGTGCCAGCAGCTTAGCGCGGGGACCAGATACGCAGTATTTT. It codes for CASSLARGPDTQYF.

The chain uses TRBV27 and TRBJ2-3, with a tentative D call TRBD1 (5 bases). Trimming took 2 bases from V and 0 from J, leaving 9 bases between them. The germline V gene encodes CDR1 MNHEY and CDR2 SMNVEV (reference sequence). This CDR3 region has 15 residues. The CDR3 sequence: CASSLLGRSTDTQYF. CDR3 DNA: TGTGCCAGCAGTTTACTGGGGCGAAGCACAGATACGCAGTATTTT.

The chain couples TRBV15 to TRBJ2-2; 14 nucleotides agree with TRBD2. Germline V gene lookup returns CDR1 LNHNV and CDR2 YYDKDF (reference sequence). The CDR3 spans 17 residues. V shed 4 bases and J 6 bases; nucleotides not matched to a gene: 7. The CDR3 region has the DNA TGTGCCACCAGCACCCTGACTAGCGGGGGGGCGGCCGGGGAGCTGTTTTTT. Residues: CATSTLTSGGAAGELFF.

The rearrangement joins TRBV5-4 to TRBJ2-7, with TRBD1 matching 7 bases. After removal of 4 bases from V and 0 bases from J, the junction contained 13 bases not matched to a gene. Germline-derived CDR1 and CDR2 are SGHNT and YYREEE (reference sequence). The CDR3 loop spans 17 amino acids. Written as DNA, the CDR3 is TGTGCCAGCAGCACAAAGACAGGGTTCAGAAACTCCTACGAGCAGTACTTC. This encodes CASSTKTGFRNSYEQYF.

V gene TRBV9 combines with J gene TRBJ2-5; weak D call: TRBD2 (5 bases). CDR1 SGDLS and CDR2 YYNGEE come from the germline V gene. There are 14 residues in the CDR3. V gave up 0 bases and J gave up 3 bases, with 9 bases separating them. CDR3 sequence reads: CASSVDGNKETQYF. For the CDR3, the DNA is TGTGCCAGCAGCGTAGACGGGAACAAAGAGACCCAGTACTTC.

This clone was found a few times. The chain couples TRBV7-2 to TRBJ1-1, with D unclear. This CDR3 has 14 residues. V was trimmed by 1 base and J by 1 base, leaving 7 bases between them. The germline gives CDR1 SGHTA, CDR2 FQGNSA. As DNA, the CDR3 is TGTGCCAGCAGCTTAGTCGCAGGGAACACTGAAGCTTTCTTT. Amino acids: CASSLVAGNTEAFF.

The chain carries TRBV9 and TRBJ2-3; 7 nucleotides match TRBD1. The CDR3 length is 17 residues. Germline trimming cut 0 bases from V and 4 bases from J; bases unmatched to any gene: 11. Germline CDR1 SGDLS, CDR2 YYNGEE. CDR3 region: CASSVVGGAAVPDTQYF. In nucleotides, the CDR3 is TGTGCCAGCAGCGTAGTAGGGGGCGCGGCGGTCCCAGATACGCAGTATTTT.

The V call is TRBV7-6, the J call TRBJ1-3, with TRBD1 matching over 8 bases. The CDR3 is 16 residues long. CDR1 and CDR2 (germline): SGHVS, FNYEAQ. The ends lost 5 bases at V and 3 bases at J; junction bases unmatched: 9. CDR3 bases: TGTGCCAGCAGCCCCCGACAGGGGATGGATGGAAACACCATATATTTT. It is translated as CASSPRQGMDGNTIYF. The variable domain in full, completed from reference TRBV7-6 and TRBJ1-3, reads GAGVSQSPRYKVTKRGQDVALRCDPISGHVSLYWYRQALGQGPEFLTYFNYEAQQDKSGLPNDRFSAERPEGSISTLTIQRTEQRDSAMYRCASSPRQGMDGNTIYFGEGSWLTVV.

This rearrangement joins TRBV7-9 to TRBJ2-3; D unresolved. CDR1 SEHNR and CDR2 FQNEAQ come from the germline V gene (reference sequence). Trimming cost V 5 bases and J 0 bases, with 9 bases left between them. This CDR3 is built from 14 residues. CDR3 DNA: TGTGCCAGCAGCCCTGCGCGAAGCACAGATACGCAGTATTTT. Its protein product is CASSPARSTDTQYF.

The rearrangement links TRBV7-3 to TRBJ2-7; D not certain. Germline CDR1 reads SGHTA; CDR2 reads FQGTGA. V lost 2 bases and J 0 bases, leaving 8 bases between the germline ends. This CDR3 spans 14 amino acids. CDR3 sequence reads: CASSLVRNSYEQYF. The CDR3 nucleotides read TGTGCCAGCAGCTTAGTCAGGAACTCCTACGAGCAGTACTTC.

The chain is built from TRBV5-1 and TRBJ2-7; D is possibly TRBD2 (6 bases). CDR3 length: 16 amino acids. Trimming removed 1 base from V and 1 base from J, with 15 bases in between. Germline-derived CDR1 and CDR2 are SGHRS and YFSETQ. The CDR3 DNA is TGCGCCAGCAGCTTGATGGGGGGTTTCGGATCCTACGAGCAGTACTTC. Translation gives CASSLMGGFGSYEQYF.